Each of the 22 T cell receptor beta chains below was sequenced from the same sample in a study of cytomegalovirus exposure and HLA in healthy donors. PCR involved 60 Vbeta and 13 Jbeta primers. TCRdb's table, derived via immunoSEQ multiplex PCR, lists solely in-frame clones and lacks some. The repertoire consists of some 120,000 clones, with approximately 77% occurring once and the leading ten covering 1.8%. Sequencing was done on a sample of PBMCs. These receptors all come from a man in his late teens or twenties in good health and CMV-seronegative.

The CDR3 spells CASSVGEGTFTGELFF. The DNA for the CDR3 is TGTGCCAGCAGCGTAGGAGAGGGAACCTTTACCGGGGAGCTGTTTTTT. The chain joins TRBV9 to TRBJ2-2, with a tentative D call TRBD2 (5 bases). Germline V lookup: CDR1 SGDLS, CDR2 YYNGEE. The CDR3 is 16 residues long. With 0 bases removed from V and 5 bases from J, the gap between germline ends came to 14 bases.

The chain recombines TRBV18 with TRBJ2-6; TRBD1 aligns across 9 bases. This CDR3 region has 16 residues. J gave up 2 bases and V 5 bases, and 4 bases lay outside the gene matches. CDR1 is KGHSH and CDR2 is LQKENI in the germline V gene. CDR3 sequence reads: CASSADRGTGANVLTF. In DNA form, the CDR3 reads TGTGCCAGCTCAGCGGACAGGGGCACTGGGGCCAACGTCCTGACTTTC.

The chain is built from TRBV5-1 and TRBJ2-7; 12 bases match TRBD2. Trimming at V came to 3 bases and at J to 1 base, leaving 2 bases not matched to a gene. The CDR3 sequence is 15 residues long. Germline CDR1 SGHRS, CDR2 YFSETQ. The CDR3 region is CASSWTSGVSYEQYF. The DNA for the CDR3 is TGCGCCAGCAGCTGGACTAGCGGGGTTTCCTACGAGCAGTACTTC. Using reference TRBV5-1 and TRBJ2-7 for the parts outside the CDR3, the full variable domain is KAGVTQTPRYLIKTRGQQVTLSCSPISGHRSVSWYQQTPGQGLQFLFEYFSETQRNKGNFPGRFSGRQFSNSRSEMNVSTLELGDSALYLCASSWTSGVSYEQYFGPGTRLTVT.

The chain joins TRBV15 to TRBJ2-1; TRBD1 aligns across 9 bases. Trimming removed 3 bases from V and 9 bases from J; junction bases left unmatched: 12. This CDR3 is 16 amino acids long. Looked up from germline, CDR1 is LNHNV and CDR2 is YYDKDF (reference sequence). Here the CDR3 reads CATSSSQGAHQGEQFF. CDR3 nucleotides: TGTGCCACCAGCAGTTCACAGGGGGCGCATCAAGGTGAGCAGTTCTTC. Full variable domain (missing parts from reference TRBV15 and TRBJ2-1): DAMVIQNPRYQVTQFGKPVTLSCSQTLNHNVMYWYQQKSSQAPKLLFHYYDKDFNNEADTPDNFQSRRPNTSFCFLDIRSPGLGDTAMYLCATSSSQGAHQGEQFFGPGTRLTVL.

The chain is built from TRBV21-1 and TRBJ1-4; the table's D call, TRBD1, has no DNA check behind it. TRBV21-1 is a pseudogene. This CDR3 region has 19 residues. The DNA for the CDR3 is TGTGCCAGCAGCAAAAAAGGGGGAAGGGGGCGACGAACTAATGAAAAACTGTTTTTT. This translates into CASSKKGGRGRRTNEKLFF.

This chain uses TRBV15 with TRBJ1-1; D gene ambiguous. The germline V gene has CDR1 LNHNV and CDR2 YYDKDF (reference sequence). This CDR3 comprises 13 residues. V was pared by 4 bases and J by 1 base, with 7 bases between. The CDR3 DNA sequence: TGTGCCACCAGCATCGAGGAGAACACTGAAGCTTTCTTT. This codes for CATSIEENTEAFF.

V gene TRBV25-1 combines with J gene TRBJ1-5; TRBD1 matches at 7 bases. The length of the CDR3 is 15 residues. Losses at the gene ends were 4 bases for V and 4 bases for J; bases not matched to a gene: 7. Looked up from germline, CDR1 is MGHDK and CDR2 is SYGVNS. CDR3 sequence: CASSGGTAENQPQHF. CDR3 sequence (DNA): TGTGCCAGCAGTGGAGGGACAGCTGAAAATCAGCCCCAGCATTTT.

In the case of this clone: A read error may account for a junction end that differs from germline. For the CDR3, the DNA is TGTTCCAGCAGCTTATATGCTCGACAGGGTTCCAAAGGAGGCGAGCAGTACTTC. As protein: CSSSLYARQGSKGGEQYF. V gene TRBV7-9 combines with J gene TRBJ2-7; the match to TRBD1 covers 7 bases. The CDR3 extends over 18 amino acids. From germline, CDR1 is SEHNR and CDR2 FQNEAQ (reference sequence).

V is TRBV10-3 and J is TRBJ2-1; 10 bases agree with TRBD1. There are 15 residues in the CDR3. V shed 6 bases, J shed 2 bases, and the junction held 4 bases outside the gene matches. From germline, CDR1 is ENHRY and CDR2 SYGVKD. This CDR3 reads CAIRAGQGPYNEQFF. CDR3 coding DNA: TGTGCCATCAGAGCGGGACAGGGGCCCTACAATGAGCAGTTCTTC.

V usage is TRBV9 and J usage is TRBJ2-3; 9 nucleotides align to TRBD2. Trimming took 4 bases from V and 2 from J; bases not matched to a gene: 8. This CDR3 comprises 16 residues. From germline, CDR1 is SGDLS and CDR2 YYNGEE. CDR3 DNA: TGTGCCAGCAGCCCCACAGCGGGGGGAAACACAGATACGCAGTATTTT. Translated: CASSPTAGGNTDTQYF.

The chain links TRBV29-1 to TRBJ1-2; D remains ambiguous. This CDR3 has 11 amino acids. Germline CDR1 SQVTM, CDR2 ANQGSEA. Trimming pared 6 bases from V and 7 bases from J, leaving 12 bases between. In DNA, the CDR3 is TGCAGCGTCAGCAGTTCGGGTGGCTACACCTTC. Its protein is CSVSSSGGYTF.

The chain uses TRBV6-1 and TRBJ1-1, with D possibly being TRBD1 (6 bases). CDR1 is MNHNS, CDR2 SASEGT, per germline. V was cut by 4 bases and J by 2 bases, with 23 bases left in between. CDR3 length equals 18 residues. The CDR3 region has the DNA TGTGCCAGCAGTGTTTACAGAGGGGGTAGAAGCAAAAACACTGAAGCTTTCTTT. It is translated as CASSVYRGGRSKNTEAFF.

The V call is TRBV5-6, the J call TRBJ2-5; D possibly corresponds to TRBD1 (5 bases). The DNA end favors TRBJ2-7, so the J call may be wrong. The CDR3 is 13 residues long. The V gene's germline CDR1 is SGHDT and CDR2 YYEEEE. CDR3: CASSLVQGNEQYF. The CDR3 DNA reads as TGTGCCAGCAGCTTGGTCCAGGGTAACGAGCAGTACTTC.

The CDR3 sequence: CASSLGQGEGQPQHF. The CDR3 coding sequence is TGTGCCAGCAGCCTGGGACAGGGGGAGGGTCAGCCCCAGCATTTT. This sequence joins TRBV2 and TRBJ1-5, with 11 bases lining up with TRBD1. Germline trimming cut 6 bases from V and 6 bases from J; bases unmatched to any gene: 7. CDR1 SNHLY and CDR2 FYNNEI come from the germline V gene. There are 15 residues in the CDR3.

The chain employs TRBV5-6 and TRBJ2-2, with a possible D match to TRBD1 (6 bases). Trimming cost V 4 bases and J 5 bases, with 12 bases left between them. The CDR3 has 14 residues. Germline V CDR1 and CDR2: SGHDT, YYEEEE. The CDR3 DNA follows: TGTGCCAGCAGCACAGGGACCTGGACCGGGGAGCTGTTTTTT. Protein sequence: CASSTGTWTGELFF.

The chain couples TRBV5-1 to TRBJ2-7; perhaps TRBD2 as D (6 bases). The V gene lost 0 bases and the J gene lost 4 bases, with 11 bases spanning the gap. Germline V gene lookup returns CDR1 SGHRS and CDR2 YFSETQ. The CDR3 extends over 14 amino acids. The CDR3 bases are TGCGCCAGCAGCTTGGACGGGAGCTATTACGAGCAGTACTTC. Encoded protein: CASSLDGSYYEQYF.

Here the CDR3 DNA reads TGTGCCAGCAGCTTTGGACTAGCCTTGCAGTTCTTC. Protein sequence: CASSFGLALQFF. The chain links TRBV7-2 to TRBJ2-1; the match to TRBD2 covers 8 bases. Germline values: CDR1 SGHTA, CDR2 FQGNSA. CDR3 size: 12 residues. Trimming cost V 3 bases and J 12 bases; bases outside gene matches: 4.

This chain connects TRBV14 to TRBJ2-3, with 9 positions matching TRBD2. V lost 1 base and J lost 4; bases outside the gene matches: 6. CDR1 is SGHDN and CDR2 is FVKESK in the germline V gene. This CDR3 is built from 16 residues. The DNA for the CDR3 is TGTGCCAGCAGCCAAGGTCTAGCGGGGAGGGCAGATACGCAGTATTTT. The encoded protein is CASSQGLAGRADTQYF.

The chain joins TRBV18 to TRBJ1-1; 8 nucleotides line up with TRBD1. Germline trimming cut 3 bases from V and 8 bases from J; bases unmatched to any gene: 11. CDR3 length: 15 amino acids. Per germline, CDR1 KGHSH and CDR2 LQKENI. DNA of the CDR3: TGTGCCAGCTCACCTCAGGGGGCCCGTTACCAAGAAGCTTTCTTT. This gives the protein CASSPQGARYQEAFF. The whole variable domain, remainder taken from reference TRBV18 and TRBJ1-1, is NAGVMQNPRHLVRRRGQEARLRCSPMKGHSHVYWYRQLPEEGLKFMVYLQKENIIDESGMPKERFSAEFPKEGPSILRIQQVVRGDSAAYFCASSPQGARYQEAFFGQGTRLTVV.

This CDR3 is CASTRTGGTGELFF. CDR3 DNA sequence: TGTGCCAGTACCCGGACAGGGGGCACCGGGGAGCTGTTTTTT. This chain connects TRBV25-1 to TRBJ2-2, with 10 bases matching TRBD1. Germline loops: CDR1 MGHDK, CDR2 SYGVNS. Unmatched junction bases numbered 5, after V lost 9 bases and J lost 4 bases. This CDR3 spans 14 amino acids. Combining the CDR3 with reference TRBV25-1 and TRBJ2-2 gives the whole variable domain EADIYQTPRYLVIGTGKKITLECSQTMGHDKMYWYQQDPGMELHLIHYSYGVNSTEKGDLSSESTVSRIRTEHFPLTLESARPSHTSQYLCASTRTGGTGELFFGEGSRLTVL.

The chain carries TRBV12-1 and TRBJ2-2; the table's D gene call, TRBD1, was not cross checked with the DNA. TRBV12-1 is listed as a pseudogene. The CDR3 totals 13 residues. This CDR3 reads CASRGARGGELFF. The CDR3, as DNA: TGTGCCAGCAGGGGGGCCAGGGGCGGGGAGCTGTTTTTT.

The chain links TRBV5-4 to TRBJ2-2; a weak D match, TRBD2 (5 bases). CDR1 SGHNT and CDR2 YYREEE come from the germline V gene (reference sequence). There are 16 residues in the CDR3. The V end lost 0 bases, the J end lost 0 bases, and 9 bases lay between the germline ends. The CDR3 DNA is TGTGCCAGCAGCTTGGGGGCGGGCGCGAACACCGGGGAGCTGTTTTTT. This gives the protein CASSLGAGANTGELFF.